The T cell receptor beta chain described here comes from a study of blood T cell repertoires in COVID-19. Here immunoSEQ multiplex PCR was the method, and the copy in TCRdb shows in-frame clones only, minus some. This table holds roughly 140,000 clones, approximately 80% found once. Germline assignment: CDR1 SGDLS and CDR2 YYNGEE. V was pared by 0 bases and J by 4 bases, with 9 bases of the junction left unmatched. This CDR3 region has 17 residues. This clone was counted once. The sample consisted of peripheral blood. The J gene is TRBJ1-3, the V gene TRBV9, with 8 bases fitting TRBD1. The clonotype comes from a man aged 55 to 69 with active or convalescent COVID-19. The CDR3 is CASSVGGTGFTGNTIYF. The CDR3 coding sequence is TGTGCCAGCAGCGTAGGTGGGACAGGTTTTACCGGAAACACCATATATTTT.